These 9 T cell receptor beta chains originate from one sample sequenced in a study of T-cell memory formation after mild COVID-19. TCRdb re-called the 5' RACE reads with MiXCR, one entry per CDR3 protein. The sample gives roughly 310,000 distinct CDR3 sequences, about a sixth of which show up once; 22% is in the top ten. The sequenced sample was PBMCs or a T cell subset sorted from them (not recorded which). The receptors shown here come from a man aged 18 to 30 who had mild COVID-19 (a few samples of this study predate the infection). Cell type and time point are not known.

In its sample, this clonotype was seen many times. This chain joins TRBV12-3 or TRBV12-4 and TRBJ2-5; D not resolved. The ends were cut back, 6 bases at V and 4 bases at J, with 6 bases in the middle. This CDR3 is 11 amino acids long. The CDR3 here is CASSRTETQYF. CDR3 nucleotides: TGTGCCAGCAGCAGGACAGAGACCCAGTACTTC.

This clonotype was picked up a small number of times. Written as DNA, the CDR3 is TGTGCCAGCAGCCAAGATTGGCGGCAGACCCAGTACTTC. It is translated as CASSQDWRQTQYF. The gene calls are TRBV3-1 and TRBJ2-5; D is unresolved. The V and J ends lost 0 bases and 6 bases respectively, with 8 bases between them. The CDR3 consists of 13 residues. CDR1 is LGHDT, CDR2 YNNKEL, per germline (reference sequence).

This chain connects TRBV7-2 to TRBJ2-1, with a weak D call TRBD1 (5 bases). The V end was cut by 0 bases, the J end by 8 bases, with 8 bases between. The CDR3 spans 13 residues. From germline, CDR1 is SGHTA and CDR2 FQGNSA. This chain's CDR3 is CASSLAGAHEQFF. CDR3 nucleotides: TGTGCCAGCAGCTTAGCAGGGGCCCATGAGCAGTTCTTC. Looking up the rest from reference TRBV7-2 and TRBJ2-1 gives the full variable domain: GAGVSQSPSNKVTEKGKDVELRCDPISGHTALYWYRQSLGQGLEFLIYFQGNSAPDKSGLPSDRFSAERTGGSVSTLTIQRTQQEDSAVYLCASSLAGAHEQFFGPGTRLTVL.

The chain carries TRBV4-3 and TRBJ2-5; D is possibly TRBD1 or TRBD2 (5 bases each). V was clipped by 3 bases and J by 0 bases, with 11 bases between them. From germline, CDR1 is LGHNA and CDR2 YSLEER. This CDR3 is built from 15 residues. CDR3 DNA: TGCGCCAGCAGCCAGGACACTAGGTACCAAGAGACCCAGTACTTC. Its protein is CASSQDTRYQETQYF.

The CDR3: CSARDGAGYFYGYTF. CDR3 in DNA: TGCAGTGCTAGAGATGGAGCAGGTTACTTCTATGGCTACACCTTC. The rearrangement joins TRBV20-1 to TRBJ1-2, with unresolved D. The CDR3 is 15 residues long. V lost 0 bases to trimming and J lost 4 bases, with 15 bases between them. Germline values: CDR1 DFQATT, CDR2 SNEGSKA (reference sequence).

The chain combines TRBV4-1 with TRBJ1-6; TRBD1 agrees at 7 bases. This CDR3 comprises 15 residues. Trimming took 4 bases from V and 10 from J; bases not matched to a gene: 10. From germline, CDR1 is MGHRA and CDR2 YSYEKL. The CDR3: CASSPPGQLRSPLHF. The CDR3 DNA follows: TGCGCCAGCAGCCCCCCGGGACAGCTACGCTCACCCCTCCACTTT.

V gene TRBV6-5 combines with J gene TRBJ2-1; D is ambiguous. The CDR3 contains 14 residues. Germline CDR1 reads MNHEY; CDR2 reads SVGAGI. Trimming took 5 bases from V and 5 from J, leaving 13 bases between them. The CDR3: CASSGAWGNNEQFF. The DNA for the CDR3 is TGTGCCAGCAGTGGTGCTTGGGGAAACAATGAGCAGTTCTTC.

This clonotype was seen a handful of times. The chain employs TRBV5-1 and TRBJ2-3, with 7 bases lining up with TRBD2. There are 16 residues in the CDR3. The germline V gene encodes CDR1 SGHRS and CDR2 YFSETQ. V shed 0 bases and J 2 bases; nucleotides not matched to a gene: 6. The CDR3 DNA is TGCGCCAGCAGCTTGGGAACTAGCGACTTCACAGATACGCAGTATTTT. It encodes CASSLGTSDFTDTQYF.

In this sample, this clonotype turned up a few times. The J gene is TRBJ2-3, the V gene TRBV6-2 or TRBV6-3; D is possibly TRBD2 (6 bases). Germline lookup yields CDR1 MNHEY and CDR2 SVGEGT. V was clipped by 6 bases and J by 0 bases, with 10 bases between them. This CDR3 spans 14 amino acids. The CDR3 DNA is TGTGCCAGCAGCCCTAGCGTGAGCACAGATACGCAGTATTTT. Amino acid sequence: CASSPSVSTDTQYF.